This passage covers 3 T cell receptor beta chains from one sample sequenced in a study of vaccination effects on CD4 cells after COVID-19. Repertoires were generated with immunoSEQ multiplex PCR, while TCRdb's copy carries only in-frame clones and drops some. The repertoire has 65,000 to 95,000 clones, about three quarters of them found once; the top ten carry roughly 1.1%. No antigen is known for these receptors. Viral peptide pool expansion of antigen-specific CD4+ T cells preceded sequencing in the ViraFEST assay. CD4+ T cells were isolated after about nine days of culture. Two-dose BNT162b2 or mRNA-1273 vaccination was given to participants. This material consisted of CD4+ T cells from PBMCs cultured with HCoV-OC43 spike peptides, taken after COVID-19 vaccination. Subset of the sample: HCoV-OC43 spike overlapping peptide pool stimulation. These receptors all stem from a human donor who received a COVID-19 vaccine.

The chain joins TRBV6-5 to TRBJ2-5, with 8 bases lining up with TRBD2. The CDR3 sequence is 14 residues long. The germline CDR1 and CDR2 sequences are MNHEY and SVGAGI. V shed 4 bases, J shed 4 bases, and the junction held 5 bases outside the gene matches. The CDR3 DNA is TGTGCCAGCAGTTTGCGGGCGGGGGGAGAGACCCAGTACTTC. This translates into CASSLRAGGETQYF.

The V and J genes are TRBV7-3 and TRBJ2-7, with 7 bases fitting TRBD1. With V trimmed by 3 bases and J by 7 bases, 15 bases remained unmatched. Germline-derived CDR1 and CDR2 are SGHTA and FQGTGA. There are 16 residues in the CDR3. CDR3 nucleotide sequence: TGTGCCAGCAGCTTGATGACAGGGACCTGGGCGAAAGAGCAGTACGTC. Amino acid sequence: CASSLMTGTWAKEQYV.

In this sample, this clone turned up once. This sequence joins TRBV6-5 and TRBJ2-2; D gene unclear. Trimming removed 5 bases at V and 9 bases at J, with 13 bases between. This CDR3 has 13 amino acids. Germline CDR1 reads MNHEY; CDR2 reads SVGAGI. CDR3 bases: TGTGCCAGCAGTCGGACGGGTCCCCGGGAGCTGTTTTTT. Translating gives CASSRTGPRELFF.